The entry below describes one TCR beta chain. Its target is not known. J gave up 7 bases and V 5 bases, and 8 bases lay outside the gene matches. Germline CDR1 reads SGHAT; CDR2 reads FQNNGV. The CDR3 totals 15 residues. The sample is drawn from a study of siplizumab effects on memory and regulatory T cells. Whole-study results and caveats: It was never confirmed that proliferating Tregs from siplizumab cultures were suppressive. Unstimulated subsets accounted for the mapping of only a minor share of the clones that were alloreactive. Among mappable alloreactive CD4+ clones, the Treg-derived fraction averaged around 70% with siplizumab versus about 25% in controls.

The data were produced by immunoSEQ multiplex PCR, yet TCRdb's version contains in-frame clones alone and is incomplete. The sample carries 100,000 or so clones, 85% to 95% recorded once. The chain uses TRBV11-2 and TRBJ1-5; TRBD1 aligns across 10 bases. The sequence came from a human donor in good health. The sequenced sample was Tregs sorted from blood. This CDR3 is CASSHGTGVFQPQHF. CDR3 DNA sequence: TGTGCCAGCAGCCATGGGACAGGGGTTTTCCAGCCCCAGCATTTT.